The next 28 T cell receptor beta chains were all read from a single sample in a study of Tregs in tolerant kidney transplant recipients. Libraries were prepared by immunoSEQ multiplex PCR; TCRdb keeps only in-frame clonotypes and omits some of them. Of about 83,000 clones listed, 98% are singletons. The sequences come from CD4+ T cells from blood, collected before the transplant. These receptors were obtained from a human donor who received a combined kidney and bone marrow transplant.

The rearrangement links TRBV6-6 to TRBJ1-2, with D possibly being TRBD1 (5 bases). The germline gives CDR1 MNHNY, CDR2 SVGAGI (reference sequence). The germline V and J ends were trimmed by 2 bases and 5 bases, with 9 bases remaining between them. This CDR3 is 13 amino acids long. CDR3 sequence (DNA): TGTGCCAGCAGTTACGGGACTGTTTATGGCTACACCTTC. Amino acids: CASSYGTVYGYTF.

The chain is built from TRBV11-2 and TRBJ2-3; TRBD2 matches 9 bases. The germline V gene has CDR1 SGHAT and CDR2 FQNNGV. The V gene end was trimmed by 5 bases and the J gene end by 0 bases; junction bases not matched to a gene: 9. The CDR3 is made up of 17 amino acids. CDR3 sequence: CASSPQLAGYSTDTQYF. In DNA form, the CDR3 reads TGTGCCAGCAGCCCCCAACTAGCGGGTTATAGCACAGATACGCAGTATTTT.

The chain carries TRBV5-1 and TRBJ2-5; 9 nucleotides agree with TRBD1. The CDR3 spans 16 residues. Germline lookup yields CDR1 SGHRS and CDR2 YFSETQ. The V segment lost 0 bases and the J segment 5 bases; nucleotides outside the gene matches: 8. The CDR3 loop is CASSLAGTGYGETQYF. Here the CDR3 DNA reads TGCGCCAGCAGCTTGGCGGGGACAGGGTACGGGGAGACCCAGTACTTC.

The chain combines TRBV7-9 with TRBJ1-3, with TRBD1 as a possible D gene (6 bases). CDR1 SEHNR and CDR2 FQNEAQ come from the germline V gene (reference sequence). The CDR3 runs 14 residues. V gave up 5 bases and J gave up 3 bases, with 11 bases separating them. CDR3 sequence: CASSLGAGGNTIYF. The CDR3 nucleotides read TGTGCCAGCAGCCTGGGGGCTGGTGGAAACACCATATATTTT. Variable domain in full (rest from reference TRBV7-9 and TRBJ1-3): DTGVSQNPRHKITKRGQNVTFRCDPISEHNRLYWYRQTLGQGPEFLTYFQNEAQLEKSRLLSDRFSAERPKGSFSTLEIQRTEQGDSAMYLCASSLGAGGNTIYFGEGSWLTVV.

The rearrangement uses TRBV5-6 and TRBJ2-5; possibly TRBD2 for D (6 bases). V was trimmed by 4 bases and J by 1 base, leaving 14 bases between them. The CDR3 is 15 amino acids. Germline V lookup: CDR1 SGHDT, CDR2 YYEEEE. This CDR3 is CASSPDWRGQETQYF. CDR3 in DNA: TGTGCCAGCAGCCCGGATTGGCGGGGCCAAGAGACCCAGTACTTC. Full variable domain (rest looked up from reference TRBV5-6 and TRBJ2-5): DAGVTQSPTHLIKTRGQQVTLRCSPKSGHDTVSWYQQALGQGPQFIFQYYEEEERQRGNFPDRFSGHQFPNYSSELNVNALLLGDSALYLCASSPDWRGQETQYFGPGTRLLVL.

This rearrangement joins TRBV10-1 to TRBJ2-7; possible D gene TRBD1, 6 bases. V shed 7 bases and J shed 1 base, with 17 bases lying between them. The CDR3 runs to 15 residues. Germline CDR1 reads WNHNN; CDR2 reads SYGVQD (reference sequence). The CDR3 DNA follows: TGCGCCAGCACACAAGCCGGGACACCTTCCTACGAGCAGTACTTC. As protein: CASTQAGTPSYEQYF.

The chain has TRBV6-6 and TRBJ1-4; D may be TRBD1 (6 bases). V lost 5 bases and J 8 bases, leaving 18 bases between the germline ends. The CDR3 totals 15 residues. Germline loops: CDR1 MNHNY, CDR2 SVGAGI (reference sequence). Here the CDR3 reads CASSPRDTSSEKLFF. CDR3 coding DNA: TGTGCCAGCAGTCCCCGGGACACTTCTTCGGAAAAACTGTTTTTT.

The chain uses TRBV4-3 and TRBJ2-1, with 12 bases matching TRBD1. V was pared by 3 bases and J by 2 bases, with 2 bases of the junction left unmatched. The CDR3 totals 16 residues. Germline values: CDR1 LGHNA, CDR2 YSLEER. CDR3 in DNA: TGCGCCAGCAGCCACGGGACAGGGGGCACCTACAATGAGCAGTTCTTC. Its protein is CASSHGTGGTYNEQFF.

The chain couples TRBV27 to TRBJ2-3; D might be TRBD1 or TRBD2, each matching 6 bases. This CDR3 contains 15 residues. The germline gives CDR1 MNHEY, CDR2 SMNVEV (reference sequence). Trimming removed 4 bases from V and 4 bases from J, with 15 bases in between. CDR3 bases: TGTGCCAGCAGTTCATCGGGGGCGTGGGCAGATACGCAGTATTTT. Its translation: CASSSSGAWADTQYF.

To note about this clone: One end of the junction varies from germline; a read error may be responsible. This rearrangement joins TRBV7-8 to TRBJ2-1, with 8 bases identical to TRBD2. Per germline, CDR1 SGHVS and CDR2 FQNEAQ. The CDR3 covers 15 residues. CDR3 DNA: TGTGCCAGCAGATTAGGACTAGCTCGATACAATGAGCAGTTCTTC. The encoded protein is CASRLGLARYNEQFF.

The chain is built from TRBV25-1 and TRBJ1-2; tentative D call: TRBD1 (5 bases). V was clipped by 10 bases and J by 8 bases, with 17 bases between them. Germline CDR1 reads MGHDK; CDR2 reads SYGVNS. The length of the CDR3 is 12 residues. The DNA of the CDR3 is TGTGCCACCTCGAGGCGGGGCTACGGCTACACCTTC. This sequence encodes CATSRRGYGYTF.

This rearrangement joins TRBV11-2 to TRBJ1-5; no clear D gene. The V and J ends lost 0 bases and 3 bases respectively, with 6 bases between them. This CDR3 is built from 14 residues. Germline CDR1 SGHAT, CDR2 FQNNGV. The CDR3 reads CASSLDTYNQPQHF. CDR3 DNA: TGTGCCAGCAGCTTAGACACTTACAATCAGCCCCAGCATTTT.

The gene calls are TRBV7-8 and TRBJ1-1; 7 positions agree with TRBD1. The CDR3 totals 15 residues. Germline CDR1 SGHVS, CDR2 FQNEAQ. V was pared by 3 bases and J by 1 base, with 5 bases of the junction left unmatched. The CDR3 DNA is TGTGCCAGCAGCTTCTACAGGGGTGAGAACACTGAAGCTTTCTTT. Residues: CASSFYRGENTEAFF.

The genes are TRBV11-2 and TRBJ2-7; 13 bases fit TRBD2. The CDR3 extends over 16 amino acids. In germline, CDR1 is SGHAT, CDR2 FQNNGV. After removal of 5 bases from V and 1 base from J, the junction contained 5 bases not matched to a gene. The CDR3 protein is CASSPRTSGGSYEQYF. The CDR3 region has the DNA TGTGCCAGCAGCCCGAGGACTAGCGGGGGATCCTACGAGCAGTACTTC.

The rearrangement uses TRBV27 and TRBJ2-7, with unresolved D. There are 16 residues in the CDR3. V lost 2 bases and J 0 bases, leaving 14 bases between the germline ends. Looked up from germline, CDR1 is MNHEY and CDR2 is SMNVEV (reference sequence). This CDR3 is CASSLERSPSSYEQYF. DNA for the CDR3: TGTGCCAGCAGTTTAGAAAGGAGTCCCTCCTCCTACGAGCAGTACTTC.

The rearrangement joins TRBV5-1 to TRBJ2-3, with D possibly being TRBD1 (6 bases). Trimming removed 0 bases from V and 4 bases from J, with 6 bases in between. There are 13 residues in the CDR3. Germline-derived CDR1 and CDR2 are SGHRS and YFSETQ. The CDR3 loop is CASSLEGADTQYF. DNA of the CDR3: TGCGCCAGCAGCTTGGAGGGGGCAGATACGCAGTATTTT.

V is TRBV30 and J is TRBJ1-5; D perhaps matches TRBD1 (5 bases). In germline, CDR1 is GTSNPN, CDR2 SVGIG (reference sequence). The CDR3 extends over 14 amino acids. V lost 0 bases and J 3 bases, leaving 9 bases between the germline ends. The CDR3 DNA follows: TGTGCCTGGAGTGTCGGGACTTACAATCAGCCCCAGCATTTT. Translated: CAWSVGTYNQPQHF.

CDR3 DNA sequence: TGTGCCAGCACCCGGGGGACTGAAGCTTTCTTT. It yields the protein CASTRGTEAFF. The chain recombines TRBV11-2 with TRBJ1-1, with a weak D call TRBD1 (5 bases). Germline loops: CDR1 SGHAT, CDR2 FQNNGV. The CDR3 totals 11 residues. V gave up 7 bases and J gave up 5 bases, with 8 bases separating them.

The CDR3 sequence is CASSLSGGGPDTQYF. CDR3 nucleotides: TGTGCCAGCAGCTTATCGGGGGGAGGGCCAGATACGCAGTATTTT. V is TRBV7-2 and J is TRBJ2-3, with 7 bases that match TRBD2. This CDR3 region has 15 residues. Germline V gene lookup returns CDR1 SGHTA and CDR2 FQGNSA. The ends lost 2 bases at V and 4 bases at J; junction bases unmatched: 6.

The chain employs TRBV5-1 and TRBJ1-2, with 7 bases aligning to TRBD1. CDR3 size: 15 residues. J gave up 6 bases and V 4 bases, and 12 bases lay outside the gene matches. Germline CDR1 reads SGHRS; CDR2 reads YFSETQ. The CDR3 reads CASSPVTGMGNGYTF. The CDR3 nucleotides read TGCGCCAGCAGCCCAGTGACAGGGATGGGTAATGGCTACACCTTC.

The V and J genes are TRBV29-1 and TRBJ2-5; 8 positions agree with TRBD1. Germline-derived CDR1 and CDR2 are SQVTM and ANQGSEA. Losses at the gene ends were 3 bases for V and 5 bases for J; bases not matched to a gene: 8. This CDR3 contains 14 residues. The DNA of the CDR3 is TGCAGCGTTGATAGACAGGGGTCAGGGGAGACCCAGTACTTC. It is translated as CSVDRQGSGETQYF.

This chain joins TRBV19 and TRBJ2-1, with 13 bases fitting TRBD2. Germline trimming cut 4 bases from V and 5 bases from J; bases unmatched to any gene: 2. The CDR3 has 15 residues. CDR1 is LNHDA and CDR2 is SQIVND in the germline V gene (reference sequence). CDR3 region: CASSRGLAGNNEQFF. The DNA for the CDR3 is TGTGCCAGTAGTAGGGGACTAGCGGGGAACAATGAGCAGTTCTTC.

The chain links TRBV4-2 to TRBJ2-5; the D gene is possibly TRBD2 (6 bases). Per the germline V gene, CDR1 is LGHNA and CDR2 is YNFKEQ. The CDR3 covers 15 residues. Deletions cut 3 bases from V and 5 bases from J, with 16 bases between. CDR3 DNA: TGTGCCAGCAGCCAGCGGGGAGATGGGACGGAGACCCAGTACTTC. Protein product: CASSQRGDGTETQYF.

The table lists this clone with a count of one. This rearrangement joins TRBV15 to TRBJ1-4; 11 bases fit TRBD1. CDR3 size: 15 residues. V gave up 2 bases and J gave up 6 bases; unmatched junction bases: 2. Per the germline V gene, CDR1 is LNHNV and CDR2 is YYDKDF (reference sequence). The CDR3 is CATSRQGQGDEKLFF. Here the CDR3 DNA reads TGTGCCACCAGCAGACAGGGACAGGGGGATGAAAAACTGTTTTTT.

The V call is TRBV19, the J call TRBJ1-2, with TRBD1 matching 10 bases. The CDR3 runs to 15 residues. Per the germline V gene, CDR1 is LNHDA and CDR2 is SQIVND (reference sequence). The J segment lost 2 bases and the V segment lost 5 bases, leaving 5 bases of the junction unmatched. CDR3 region: CASSGDRGLNYGYTF. The DNA of the CDR3 is TGTGCCAGTAGTGGAGACAGGGGGCTCAACTATGGCTACACCTTC.

The CDR3 loop is CATSRGLNTEAFF. The CDR3 coding sequence is TGTGCCACTTCACGGGGGTTGAACACTGAAGCTTTCTTT. This chain links TRBV10-3 with TRBJ1-1, with D tentatively TRBD1 (5 bases). The V gene lost 10 bases and the J gene lost 0 bases, with 12 bases spanning the gap. Germline lookup yields CDR1 ENHRY and CDR2 SYGVKD. CDR3 length: 13 residues.

The rearrangement uses TRBV30 and TRBJ1-1; 11 bases agree with TRBD1. Unmatched junction bases numbered 11, after V lost 2 bases and J lost 12 bases. This CDR3 is 14 amino acids long. Per the germline V gene, CDR1 is GTSNPN and CDR2 is SVGIG (reference sequence). CDR3 DNA sequence: TGTGCCTGGAGTAGGGACAGGGGGTTAAGACGCACTTTCTTT. This sequence encodes CAWSRDRGLRRTFF.

This rearrangement joins TRBV9 to TRBJ1-1; D remains unclear. Germline V gene data show CDR1 as SGDLS and CDR2 as YYNGEE. Trimming cost V 3 bases and J 4 bases, with 10 bases left between them. The CDR3 is made up of 13 amino acids. CDR3 in DNA: TGTGCCAGCAGCGCGACTGATGCCACTGAAGCTTTCTTT. It codes for CASSATDATEAFF. Together with reference TRBV9 and TRBJ1-1, the CDR3 gives the full variable domain: DSGVTQTPKHLITATGQRVTLRCSPRSGDLSVYWYQQSLDQGLQFLIQYYNGEERAKGNILERFSAQQFPDLHSELNLSSLELGDSALYFCASSATDATEAFFGQGTRLTVV.